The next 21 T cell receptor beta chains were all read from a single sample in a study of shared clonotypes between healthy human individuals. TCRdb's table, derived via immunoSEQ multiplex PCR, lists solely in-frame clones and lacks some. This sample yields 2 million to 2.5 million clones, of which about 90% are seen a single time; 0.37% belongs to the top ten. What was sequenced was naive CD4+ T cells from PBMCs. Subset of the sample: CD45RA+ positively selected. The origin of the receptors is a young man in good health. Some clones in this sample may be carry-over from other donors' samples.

The CDR3 is CASSLGSQTQAFF. CDR3 coding DNA: TGTGCCAGCAGCTTAGGTTCCCAGACCCAAGCTTTCTTT. The chain recombines TRBV11-2 with TRBJ1-1; D remains ambiguous. V gave up 1 base and J gave up 9 bases, with 12 bases separating them. There are 13 residues in the CDR3. CDR1 and CDR2 (germline): SGHAT, FQNNGV.

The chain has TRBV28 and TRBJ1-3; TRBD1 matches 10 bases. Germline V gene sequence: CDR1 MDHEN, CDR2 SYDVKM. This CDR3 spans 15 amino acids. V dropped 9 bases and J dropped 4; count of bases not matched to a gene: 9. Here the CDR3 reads CASTTGGAKGNTIYF. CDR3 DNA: TGTGCCAGTACGACAGGGGGCGCGAAGGGAAACACCATATATTTT.

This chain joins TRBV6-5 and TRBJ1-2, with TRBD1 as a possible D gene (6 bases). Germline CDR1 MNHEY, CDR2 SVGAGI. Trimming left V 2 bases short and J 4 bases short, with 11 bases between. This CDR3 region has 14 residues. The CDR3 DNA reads TGTGCCAGCAGTTACCGGGGGGCGTCCTATGGCTACACCTTC. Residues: CASSYRGASYGYTF.

The CDR3 region is CASSPQPREQYF. The CDR3 DNA reads TGTGCCAGCAGTCCACAACCGAGGGAGCAGTACTTC. V and J are TRBV28 and TRBJ2-7; D is unclear. The germline gives CDR1 MDHEN, CDR2 SYDVKM. CDR3 length equals 12 residues. V lost 5 bases to trimming and J lost 7 bases, with 12 bases between them.

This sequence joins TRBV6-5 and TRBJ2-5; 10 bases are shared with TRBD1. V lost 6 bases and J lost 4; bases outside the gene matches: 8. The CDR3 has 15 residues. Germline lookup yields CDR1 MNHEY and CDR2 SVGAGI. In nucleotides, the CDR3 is TGTGCCAGCAGACGACAGGGGGCTAAAGGAGAGACCCAGTACTTC. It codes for CASRRQGAKGETQYF.

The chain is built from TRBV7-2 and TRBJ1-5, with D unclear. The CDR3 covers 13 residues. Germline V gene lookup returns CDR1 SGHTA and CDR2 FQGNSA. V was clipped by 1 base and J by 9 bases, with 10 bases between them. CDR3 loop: CASSLVSFRPQHF. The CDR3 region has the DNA TGTGCCAGCAGCTTAGTGAGCTTCAGGCCCCAGCATTTT.

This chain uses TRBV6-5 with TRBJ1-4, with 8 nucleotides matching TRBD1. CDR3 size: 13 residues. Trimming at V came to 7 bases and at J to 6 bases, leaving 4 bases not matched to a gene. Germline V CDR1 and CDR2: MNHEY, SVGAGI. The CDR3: CASKDRVDEKLFF. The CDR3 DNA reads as TGTGCCAGCAAGGACAGGGTTGATGAAAAACTGTTTTTT.

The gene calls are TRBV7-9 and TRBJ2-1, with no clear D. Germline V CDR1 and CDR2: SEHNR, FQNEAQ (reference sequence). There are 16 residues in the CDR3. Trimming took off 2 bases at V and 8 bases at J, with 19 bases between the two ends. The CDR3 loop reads CASSLIWTSEKDEQFF. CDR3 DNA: TGTGCCAGCAGCTTAATATGGACCAGCGAGAAAGATGAGCAGTTCTTC. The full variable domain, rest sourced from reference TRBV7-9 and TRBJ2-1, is DTGVSQNPRHKITKRGQNVTFRCDPISEHNRLYWYRQTLGQGPEFLTYFQNEAQLEKSRLLSDRFSAERPKGSFSTLEIQRTEQGDSAMYLCASSLIWTSEKDEQFFGPGTRLTVL.

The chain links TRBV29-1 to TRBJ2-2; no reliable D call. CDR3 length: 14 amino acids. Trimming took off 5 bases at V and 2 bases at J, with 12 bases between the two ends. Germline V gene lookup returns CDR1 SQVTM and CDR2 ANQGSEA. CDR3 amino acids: CSVLGLLNTGELFF. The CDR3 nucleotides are TGCAGCGTTCTAGGGCTACTCAACACCGGGGAGCTGTTTTTT.

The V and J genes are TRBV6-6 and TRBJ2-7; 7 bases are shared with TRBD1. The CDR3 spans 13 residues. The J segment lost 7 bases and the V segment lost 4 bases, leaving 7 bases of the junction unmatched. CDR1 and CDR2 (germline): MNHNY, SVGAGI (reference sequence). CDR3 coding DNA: TGTGCCAGCAGTTGGAAGGGGGCTTGGGAGCAGTACTTC. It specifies CASSWKGAWEQYF.

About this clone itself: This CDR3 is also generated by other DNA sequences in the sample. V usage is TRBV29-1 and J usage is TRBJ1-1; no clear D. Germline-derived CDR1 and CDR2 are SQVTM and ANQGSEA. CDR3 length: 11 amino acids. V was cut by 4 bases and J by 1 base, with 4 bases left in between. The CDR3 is CSVVTNTEAFF. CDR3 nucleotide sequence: TGCAGCGTTGTGACGAACACTGAAGCTTTCTTT.

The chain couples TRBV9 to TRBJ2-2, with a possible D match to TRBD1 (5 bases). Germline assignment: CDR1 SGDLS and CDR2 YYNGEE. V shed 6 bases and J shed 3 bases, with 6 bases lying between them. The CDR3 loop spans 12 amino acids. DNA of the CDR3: TGTGCCAGCACCAGGGACACCGGGGAGCTGTTTTTT. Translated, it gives CASTRDTGELFF.

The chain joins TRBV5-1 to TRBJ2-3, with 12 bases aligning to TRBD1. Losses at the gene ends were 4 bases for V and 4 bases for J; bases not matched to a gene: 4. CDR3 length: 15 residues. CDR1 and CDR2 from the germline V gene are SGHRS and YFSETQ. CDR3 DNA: TGCGCCAGCAGCGGGGACAGGGGGCGGGCAGATACGCAGTATTTT. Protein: CASSGDRGRADTQYF.

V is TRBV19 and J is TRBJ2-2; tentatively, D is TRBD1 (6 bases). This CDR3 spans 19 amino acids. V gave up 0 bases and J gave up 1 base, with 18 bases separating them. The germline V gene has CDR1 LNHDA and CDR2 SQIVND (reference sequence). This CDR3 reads CASSIDKRGWNGNTGELFF. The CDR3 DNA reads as TGTGCCAGTAGTATAGATAAGAGGGGGTGGAACGGGAACACCGGGGAGCTGTTTTTT.

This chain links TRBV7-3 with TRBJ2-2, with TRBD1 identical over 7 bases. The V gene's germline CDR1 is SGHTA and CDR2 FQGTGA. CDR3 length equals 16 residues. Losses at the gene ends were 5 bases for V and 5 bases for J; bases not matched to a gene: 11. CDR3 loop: CASSPRGKEGTGELFF. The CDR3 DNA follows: TGTGCCAGCAGCCCCAGGGGGAAAGAAGGTACCGGGGAGCTGTTTTTT.

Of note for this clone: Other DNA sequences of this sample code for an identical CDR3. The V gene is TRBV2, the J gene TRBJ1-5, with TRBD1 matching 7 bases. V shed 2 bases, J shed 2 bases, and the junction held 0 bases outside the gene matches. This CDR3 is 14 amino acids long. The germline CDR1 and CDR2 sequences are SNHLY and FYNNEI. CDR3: CASSEQGGNQPQHF. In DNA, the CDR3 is TGTGCCAGCAGTGAACAGGGGGGCAATCAGCCCCAGCATTTT.

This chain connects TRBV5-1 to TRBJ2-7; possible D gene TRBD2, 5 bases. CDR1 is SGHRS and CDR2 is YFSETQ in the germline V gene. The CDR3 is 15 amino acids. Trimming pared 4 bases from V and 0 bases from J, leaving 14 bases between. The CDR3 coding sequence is TGCGCCAGCAGCCCGACCGGGGAGAGCTCCTACGAGCAGTACTTC. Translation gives CASSPTGESSYEQYF.

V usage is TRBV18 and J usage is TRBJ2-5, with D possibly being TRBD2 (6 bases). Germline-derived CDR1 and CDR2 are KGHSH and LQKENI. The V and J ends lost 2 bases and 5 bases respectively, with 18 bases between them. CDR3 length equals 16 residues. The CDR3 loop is CASSPNTGTLGETQYF. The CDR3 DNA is TGTGCCAGCTCACCAAATACCGGGACTCTAGGCGAGACCCAGTACTTC.

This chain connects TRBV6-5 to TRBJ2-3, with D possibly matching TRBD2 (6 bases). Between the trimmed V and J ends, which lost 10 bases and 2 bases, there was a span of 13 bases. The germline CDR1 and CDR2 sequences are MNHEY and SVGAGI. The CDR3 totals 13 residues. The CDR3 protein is CAIAAGFTDTQYF. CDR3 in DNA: TGTGCCATTGCGGCGGGGTTCACAGATACGCAGTATTTT.

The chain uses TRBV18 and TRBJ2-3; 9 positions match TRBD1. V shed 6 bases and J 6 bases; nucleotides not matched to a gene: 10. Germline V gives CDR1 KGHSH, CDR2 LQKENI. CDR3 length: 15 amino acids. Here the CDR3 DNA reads TGTGCCAGCTCTAACCGGGACAGGGCAACGGATACGCAGTATTTT. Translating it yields CASSNRDRATDTQYF.

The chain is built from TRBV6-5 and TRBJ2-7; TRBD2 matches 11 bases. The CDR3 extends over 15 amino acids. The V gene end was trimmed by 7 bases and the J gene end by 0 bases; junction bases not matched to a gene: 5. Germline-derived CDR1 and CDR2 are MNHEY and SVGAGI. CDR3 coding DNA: TGTGCCAGCAAGACTAGCGGGGCAAGCTCCTACGAGCAGTACTTC. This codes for CASKTSGASSYEQYF.